The clone carrying this T cell receptor (beta chain) occurred a few times. Its specificity is not known. These data originate in a study of T cell repertoires in cytomegalovirus infection. The overall study: Used in the study were CMV epitopes, some recently identified and HLA-C-restricted, others well-studied and HLA-B-restricted. Public signatures in TCR beta pointed to CMV infection and matching HLA type. The study, taken as a whole, reports: Across the ex vivo response, the dominant clonotypes were HLA-C-restricted CMV-specific TCR beta clonotypes. Carriers of CMV plus the relevant HLA were identified by cumulative public TCR beta family frequency.

The CDR3 totals 13 residues. V gave up 7 bases and J gave up 8 bases, with 17 bases separating them. Germline-derived CDR1 and CDR2 are LNHDA and SQIVND (reference sequence). TCRdb fed the reads into MiXCR, producing one record per CDR3 protein. The table lists 800,000 to 950,000 distinct CDR3 sequences, around a third of them singletons, with around 12% in the top ten. The sequencing used cultured CD8+ T cells from PBMCs, collected from culture after CMV antigen stimulation. The rearrangement uses TRBV19 and TRBJ1-2, with a possible D match to TRBD1 (6 bases). This clonotype was sampled from a human donor in good health (CMV status not recorded). Some clones in this sample may be carry-over from other donors' samples. The CDR3 here is CASTKAGVLGYTF. The DNA for the CDR3 is TGTGCCAGTACGAAGGCAGGGGTGTTGGGCTACACCTTC.